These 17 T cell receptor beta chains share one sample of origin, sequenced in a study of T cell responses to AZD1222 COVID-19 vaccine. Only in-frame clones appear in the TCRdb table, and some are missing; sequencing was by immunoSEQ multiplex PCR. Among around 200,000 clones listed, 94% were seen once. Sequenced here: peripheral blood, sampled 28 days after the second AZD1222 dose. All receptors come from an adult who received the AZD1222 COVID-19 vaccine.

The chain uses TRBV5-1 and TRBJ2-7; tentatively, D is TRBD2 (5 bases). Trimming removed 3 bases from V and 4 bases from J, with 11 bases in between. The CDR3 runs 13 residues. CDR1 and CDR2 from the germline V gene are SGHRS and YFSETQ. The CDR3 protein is CASSSRVGYEQYF. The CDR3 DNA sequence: TGCGCCAGCAGCTCGCGGGTTGGGTACGAGCAGTACTTC.

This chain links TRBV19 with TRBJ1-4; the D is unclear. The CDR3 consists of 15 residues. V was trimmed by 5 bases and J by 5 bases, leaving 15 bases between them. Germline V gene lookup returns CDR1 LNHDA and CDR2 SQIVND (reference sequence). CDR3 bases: TGTGCCAGTAGTGGGAGGGATCCCCTAAATGAAAAACTGTTTTTT. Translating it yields CASSGRDPLNEKLFF.

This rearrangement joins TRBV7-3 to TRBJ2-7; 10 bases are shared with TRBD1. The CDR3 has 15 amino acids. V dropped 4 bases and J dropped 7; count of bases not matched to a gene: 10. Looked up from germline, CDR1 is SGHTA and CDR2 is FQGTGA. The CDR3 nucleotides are TGTGCCAGCAGCTCCATGACAGGGGGCGCGGGGGAGCAGTACTTC. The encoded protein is CASSSMTGGAGEQYF.

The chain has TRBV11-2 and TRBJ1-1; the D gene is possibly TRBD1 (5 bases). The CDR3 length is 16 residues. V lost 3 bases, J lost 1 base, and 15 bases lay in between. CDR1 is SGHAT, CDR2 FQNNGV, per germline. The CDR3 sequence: CASSLGVGVGNTEAFF. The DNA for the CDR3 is TGTGCCAGCAGCTTGGGGGTAGGAGTAGGGAACACTGAAGCTTTCTTT.

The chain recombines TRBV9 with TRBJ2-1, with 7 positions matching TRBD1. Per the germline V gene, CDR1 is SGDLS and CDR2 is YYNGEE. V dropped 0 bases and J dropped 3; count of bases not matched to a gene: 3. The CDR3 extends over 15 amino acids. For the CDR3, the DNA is TGTGCCAGCAGCGTAGGCCAGGGGGACTACAATGAGCAGTTCTTC. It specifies CASSVGQGDYNEQFF. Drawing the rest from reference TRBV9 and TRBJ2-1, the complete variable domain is DSGVTQTPKHLITATGQRVTLRCSPRSGDLSVYWYQQSLDQGLQFLIQYYNGEERAKGNILERFSAQQFPDLHSELNLSSLELGDSALYFCASSVGQGDYNEQFFGPGTRLTVL.

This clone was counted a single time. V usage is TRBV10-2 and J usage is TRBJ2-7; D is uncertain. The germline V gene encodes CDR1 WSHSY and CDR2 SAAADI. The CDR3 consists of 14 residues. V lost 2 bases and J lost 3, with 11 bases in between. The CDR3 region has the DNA TGCGCCAGCAGTGAGAGTGGCGCAAACTACGAGCAGTACTTC. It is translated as CASSESGANYEQYF.

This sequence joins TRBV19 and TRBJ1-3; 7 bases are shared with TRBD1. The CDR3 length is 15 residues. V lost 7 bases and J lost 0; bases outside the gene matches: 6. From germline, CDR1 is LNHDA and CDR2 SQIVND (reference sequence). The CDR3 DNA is TGTGCCAGTAAATTTGACAGGGTCTCTGGAAACACCATATATTTT. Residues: CASKFDRVSGNTIYF.

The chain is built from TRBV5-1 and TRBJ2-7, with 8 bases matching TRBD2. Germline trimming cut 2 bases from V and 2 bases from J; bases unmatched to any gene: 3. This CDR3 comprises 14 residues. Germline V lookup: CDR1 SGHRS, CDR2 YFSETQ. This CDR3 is CASSFGGDPYEQYF. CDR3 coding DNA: TGCGCCAGCAGCTTCGGGGGGGATCCCTACGAGCAGTACTTC. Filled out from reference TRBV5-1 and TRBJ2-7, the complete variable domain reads KAGVTQTPRYLIKTRGQQVTLSCSPISGHRSVSWYQQTPGQGLQFLFEYFSETQRNKGNFPGRFSGRQFSNSRSEMNVSTLELGDSALYLCASSFGGDPYEQYFGPGTRLTVT.

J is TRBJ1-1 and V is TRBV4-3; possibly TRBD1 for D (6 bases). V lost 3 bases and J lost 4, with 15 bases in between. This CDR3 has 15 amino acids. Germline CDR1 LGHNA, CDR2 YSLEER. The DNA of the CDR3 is TGCGCCAGCAGCCACCGCCATACAGGGTCCACTGAAGCTTTCTTT. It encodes CASSHRHTGSTEAFF.

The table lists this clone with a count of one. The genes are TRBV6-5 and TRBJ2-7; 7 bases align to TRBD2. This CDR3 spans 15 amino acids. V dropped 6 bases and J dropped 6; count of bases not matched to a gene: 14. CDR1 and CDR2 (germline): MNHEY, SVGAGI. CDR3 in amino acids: CASSPSSGFRVEQYF. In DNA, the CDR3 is TGTGCCAGCAGCCCAAGTAGCGGGTTTAGGGTCGAGCAGTACTTC.

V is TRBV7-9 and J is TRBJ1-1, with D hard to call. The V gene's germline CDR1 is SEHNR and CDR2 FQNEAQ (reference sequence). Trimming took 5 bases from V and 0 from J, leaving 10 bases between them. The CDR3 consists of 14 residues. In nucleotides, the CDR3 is TGTGCCAGCAGCATAGGTGGGCTGAACACTGAAGCTTTCTTT. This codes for CASSIGGLNTEAFF.

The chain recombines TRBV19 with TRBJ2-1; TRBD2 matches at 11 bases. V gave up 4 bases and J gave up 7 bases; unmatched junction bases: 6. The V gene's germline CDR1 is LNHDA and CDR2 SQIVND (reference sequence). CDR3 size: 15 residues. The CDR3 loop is CASSTLAGGMNEQFF. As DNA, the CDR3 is TGTGCCAGTAGTACCCTAGCGGGGGGTATGAATGAGCAGTTCTTC.

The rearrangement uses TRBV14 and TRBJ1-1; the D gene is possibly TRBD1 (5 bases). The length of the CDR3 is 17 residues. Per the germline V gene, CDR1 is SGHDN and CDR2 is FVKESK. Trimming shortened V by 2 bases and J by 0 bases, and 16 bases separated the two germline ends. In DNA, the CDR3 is TGTGCCAGCAGCCAAATGGGGCACTCCACCCTGAACACTGAAGCTTTCTTT. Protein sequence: CASSQMGHSTLNTEAFF.

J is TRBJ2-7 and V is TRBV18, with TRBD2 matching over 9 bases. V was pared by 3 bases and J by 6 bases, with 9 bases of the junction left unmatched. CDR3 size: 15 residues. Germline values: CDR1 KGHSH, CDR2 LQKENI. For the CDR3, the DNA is TGTGCCAGCTCACCTCCTGCTAGCGGGGCCGTCGAGCAGTACTTC. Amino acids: CASSPPASGAVEQYF.

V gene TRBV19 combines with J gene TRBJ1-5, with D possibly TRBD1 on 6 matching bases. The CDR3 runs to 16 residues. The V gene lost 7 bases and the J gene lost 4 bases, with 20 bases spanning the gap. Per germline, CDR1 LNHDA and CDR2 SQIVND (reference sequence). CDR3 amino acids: CASKPWQGTSNQPQHF. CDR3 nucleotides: TGTGCCAGTAAGCCATGGCAGGGGACCTCAAATCAGCCCCAGCATTTT.

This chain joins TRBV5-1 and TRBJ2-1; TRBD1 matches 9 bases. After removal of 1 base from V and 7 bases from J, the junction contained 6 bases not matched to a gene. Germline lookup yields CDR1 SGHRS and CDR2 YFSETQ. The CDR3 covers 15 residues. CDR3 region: CASSLIRDRVNEQFF. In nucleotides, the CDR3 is TGCGCCAGCAGCTTGATCCGGGACAGGGTTAATGAGCAGTTCTTC.

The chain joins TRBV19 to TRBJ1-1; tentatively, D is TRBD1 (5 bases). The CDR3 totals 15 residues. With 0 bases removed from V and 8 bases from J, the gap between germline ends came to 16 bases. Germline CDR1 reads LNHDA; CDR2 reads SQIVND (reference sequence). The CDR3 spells CASSIEGSPRGEAFF. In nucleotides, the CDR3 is TGTGCCAGTAGTATAGAAGGCAGTCCAAGGGGCGAAGCTTTCTTT.